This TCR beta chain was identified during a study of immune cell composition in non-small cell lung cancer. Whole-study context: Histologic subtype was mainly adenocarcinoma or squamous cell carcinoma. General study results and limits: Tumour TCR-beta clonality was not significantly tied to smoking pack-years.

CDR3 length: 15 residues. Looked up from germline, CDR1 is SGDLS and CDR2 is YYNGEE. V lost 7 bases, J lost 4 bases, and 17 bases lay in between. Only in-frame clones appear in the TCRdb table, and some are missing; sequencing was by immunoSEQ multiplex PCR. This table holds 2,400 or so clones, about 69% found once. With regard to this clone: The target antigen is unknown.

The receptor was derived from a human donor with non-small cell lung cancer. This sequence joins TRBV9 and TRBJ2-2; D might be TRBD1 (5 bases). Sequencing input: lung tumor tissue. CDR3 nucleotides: TGTGCCAGCCAGATCGGGTTGGGGCCCACCGGGGAGCTGTTTTTT. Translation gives CASQIGLGPTGELFF. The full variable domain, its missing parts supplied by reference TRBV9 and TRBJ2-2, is DSGVTQTPKHLITATGQRVTLRCSPRSGDLSVYWYQQSLDQGLQFLIQYYNGEERAKGNILERFSAQQFPDLHSELNLSSLELGDSALYFCASQIGLGPTGELFFGEGSRLTVL.